Below, 31 T cell receptor beta chains from the same sample are listed, as sequenced in a study of molecular identifiers for immune sequencing clone quantification. From the PCR reads, TCRdb called clonotypes with MiXCR, one entry per CDR3 protein. The table lists about 320,000 distinct CDR3 sequences, about 23% of them singletons. Sequenced material: naive CD8+ T cells from blood, with Jurkat cell RNA spiked in. Subset of the sample: FACS-sorted CD8+CD4-CCR7+CD45RA+ naive T cells. Receptors originate from a human donor in good health. Some libraries in this study had Jurkat cell RNA spiked in.

The V call is TRBV20-1, the J call TRBJ2-7; weak D call: TRBD2 (6 bases). The V end lost 0 bases, the J end lost 2 bases, and 17 bases lay between the germline ends. The CDR3 sequence is 16 residues long. Germline V gene lookup returns CDR1 DFQATT and CDR2 SNEGSKA (reference sequence). CDR3: CSARDRGASVAYEQYF. In nucleotides, the CDR3 is TGCAGTGCTAGAGATCGTGGGGCTAGCGTTGCCTACGAGCAGTACTTC.

This clonotype was seen ten or more times. V is TRBV4-3 and J is TRBJ2-7, with 10 bases fitting TRBD1. The germline V gene encodes CDR1 LGHNA and CDR2 YSLEER. This CDR3 has 16 residues. Losses at the gene ends were 0 bases for V and 4 bases for J; bases not matched to a gene: 6. CDR3 protein: CASSQDRQGAAYEQYF. The CDR3 nucleotides read TGCGCCAGCAGCCAAGATAGACAGGGGGCGGCGTACGAGCAGTACTTC.

Worth noting for this clonotype: A clone one base away is much larger, so this may be a read error. The rearrangement uses TRBV27 and TRBJ1-5; unclear D gene. This CDR3 is built from 13 residues. CDR1 MNHEY and CDR2 SMNVEV come from the germline V gene (reference sequence). V lost 8 bases to trimming and J lost 4 bases, with 12 bases between them. CDR3: CASGYMPNQPQHF. CDR3 DNA sequence: TGTGCCAGCGGTTACATGCCTAATCAGCCCCAGCATTTT.

The chain combines TRBV19 with TRBJ2-7, with TRBD2 matching 7 bases. V was clipped by 9 bases and J by 4 bases; unmatched bases: 12. Germline-derived CDR1 and CDR2 are LNHDA and SQIVND (reference sequence). The CDR3 sequence is 14 residues long. CDR3 in DNA: TGTGCCAGCTCGGCGGGAGTAGGTCAATACGAGCAGTACTTC. Translation: CASSAGVGQYEQYF. The variable domain in full, completed from reference TRBV19 and TRBJ2-7, reads DGGITQSPKYLFRKEGQNVTLSCEQNLNHDAMYWYRQDPGQGLRLIYYSQIVNDFQKGDIAEGYSVSREKKESFPLTVTSAQKNPTAFYLCASSAGVGQYEQYFGPGTRLTVT.

This clonotype was counted at least ten times. This rearrangement joins TRBV28 to TRBJ1-5, with TRBD1 as a possible D gene (5 bases). The germline V gene has CDR1 MDHEN and CDR2 SYDVKM. V lost 6 bases and J 2 bases, leaving 17 bases between the germline ends. This CDR3 is 16 amino acids long. CDR3 sequence (DNA): TGTGCCAGCAGACTCCAGGGTGCATACCGCAATCAGCCCCAGCATTTT. This sequence encodes CASRLQGAYRNQPQHF. Variable domain in full (rest from reference TRBV28 and TRBJ1-5): DVKVTQSSRYLVKRTGEKVFLECVQDMDHENMFWYRQDPGLGLRLIYFSYDVKMKEKGDIPEGYSVSREKKERFSLILESASTNQTSMYLCASRLQGAYRNQPQHFGDGTRLSIL.

This clonotype was seen only a few times. The chain carries TRBV20-1 and TRBJ2-3; D not certain. Germline V gene lookup returns CDR1 DFQATT and CDR2 SNEGSKA (reference sequence). V lost 0 bases, J lost 2 bases, and 6 bases lay in between. The CDR3 contains 13 residues. Here the CDR3 reads CSARDDTTDTQYF. CDR3 nucleotides: TGCAGTGCTAGAGATGACACCACAGATACGCAGTATTTT.

The sample holds many counts of this clonotype. Written as DNA, the CDR3 is TGTGCCAGCAGCGTGGCTCCGGGTCAAGCCAAAAACATTCAGTACTTC. It codes for CASSVAPGQAKNIQYF. The rearrangement joins TRBV9 to TRBJ2-4; the D is unclear. The CDR3 covers 16 residues. The germline CDR1 and CDR2 sequences are SGDLS and YYNGEE. V lost 2 bases to trimming and J lost 0 bases, with 12 bases between them. Based on the CDR3 plus reference TRBV9 and TRBJ2-4, the full variable domain is DSGVTQTPKHLITATGQRVTLRCSPRSGDLSVYWYQQSLDQGLQFLIQYYNGEERAKGNILERFSAQQFPDLHSELNLSSLELGDSALYFCASSVAPGQAKNIQYFGAGTRLSVL.

J is TRBJ1-1 and V is TRBV23-1; D might be TRBD1 (5 bases). TRBV23-1 is treated as an ORF (open reading frame) with a function not yet certain. Trimming removed 0 bases at V and 3 bases at J, with 11 bases between. The CDR3 spans 15 residues. CDR3 in DNA: TGCGCCAGCAGTCAATCTTCAGGGTTGGACACTGAAGCTTTCTTT. Translation: CASSQSSGLDTEAFF.

On this clonotype: A much larger clonotype is one base distant, so this may be a read error. The V call is TRBV27, the J call TRBJ2-3; D ambiguous. From germline, CDR1 is MNHEY and CDR2 SMNVEV (reference sequence). There are 13 residues in the CDR3. The CDR3: CANSLSRGDTQYF. In nucleotides, the CDR3 is TGTGCCAACAGTTTATCCCGCGGAGATACGCAGTATTTT.

This clonotype was counted between two and nine times. V gene TRBV19 combines with J gene TRBJ2-1, with 7 bases that match TRBD2. CDR3 length: 12 amino acids. V lost 6 bases to trimming and J lost 10 bases; unmatched junction nucleotides: 6. Germline values: CDR1 LNHDA, CDR2 SQIVND (reference sequence). The CDR3 coding sequence is TGTGCCAGTAGCACTGGGACTACAGAGCAGTTCTTC. This encodes CASSTGTTEQFF.

This clonotype was counted at least ten times. The chain joins TRBV29-1 to TRBJ2-5, with TRBD2 matching 10 bases. There are 13 residues in the CDR3. Germline CDR1 and CDR2: SQVTM and ANQGSEA. With V trimmed by 7 bases and J by 5 bases, 7 bases remained unmatched. CDR3 DNA sequence: TGCAGCGGACGGCTAGCGGGAGTGGAGACCCAGTACTTC. As protein: CSGRLAGVETQYF.

This clonotype has a handful of counts. This chain uses TRBV20-1 with TRBJ2-7, with TRBD1 matching 7 bases. CDR3 length: 13 amino acids. CDR1 is DFQATT, CDR2 SNEGSKA, per germline (reference sequence). V dropped 5 bases and J dropped 7; count of bases not matched to a gene: 11. This CDR3 is CSAGTEYVGEQYF. CDR3 nucleotide sequence: TGCAGTGCTGGGACAGAGTATGTAGGTGAGCAGTACTTC.

In regard to this clonotype: Likely a read error: the CDR3 ends without its conserved phenylalanine or tryptophan. The chain joins TRBV7-9 to TRBJ2-3; a possible D gene is TRBD2 (5 bases). Trimming pared 2 bases from V and 6 bases from J, leaving 18 bases between. CDR3 size: 16 residues. Germline V CDR1 and CDR2: SEHNR, FQNEAQ (reference sequence). The CDR3 DNA sequence: TGTGCCAGCAGCTTATTCGGGGATTCGGGCGGCGATACGCAGTATTCT. This gives the protein CASSLFGDSGGDTQYS.

V and J are TRBV29-1 and TRBJ2-3; D uncertain. Trimming took 3 bases from V and 1 from J, leaving 11 bases between them. The CDR3 runs to 14 residues. In germline, CDR1 is SQVTM, CDR2 ANQGSEA. The CDR3 DNA follows: TGCAGCGTTGAGGTTTGGGGTCGCACAGATACGCAGTATTTT. Translation gives CSVEVWGRTDTQYF.

On this clonotype itself: This may come from a read error, since a much larger clone is one base off. This chain joins TRBV29-1 and TRBJ1-4, with TRBD1 as a possible D gene (6 bases). The germline CDR1 and CDR2 sequences are SQVTM and ANQGSEA. Trimming cost V 8 bases and J 16 bases, with 17 bases left between them. The CDR3 length is 10 residues. The CDR3 sequence: CSCYSGGAFF. The CDR3 nucleotides read TGCAGCTGCTACAGCGGGGGGGCGTTTTTT.

This clonotype was observed at least ten times. This chain connects TRBV28 to TRBJ1-5, with a weak D call TRBD1 (6 bases). Germline CDR1 is MDHEN and CDR2 is SYDVKM. V was clipped by 2 bases and J by 0 bases, with 11 bases between them. The CDR3 runs 16 residues. Here the CDR3 DNA reads TGTGCCAGCAGTTTACATCCAGGGGATAGCAATCAGCCCCAGCATTTT. Its protein product is CASSLHPGDSNQPQHF. The variable domain in full, completed from reference TRBV28 and TRBJ1-5, reads DVKVTQSSRYLVKRTGEKVFLECVQDMDHENMFWYRQDPGLGLRLIYFSYDVKMKEKGDIPEGYSVSREKKERFSLILESASTNQTSMYLCASSLHPGDSNQPQHFGDGTRLSIL.

This clonotype was counted ten times or more. This chain joins TRBV18 and TRBJ2-7; D is undetermined. The CDR3 extends over 10 amino acids. Germline-derived CDR1 and CDR2 are KGHSH and LQKENI. Trimming pared 8 bases from V and 7 bases from J, leaving 9 bases between. The CDR3 loop is CASPTWEQYF. In nucleotides, the CDR3 is TGTGCCAGCCCGACTTGGGAGCAGTACTTC.

This clonotype was detected ten times or more. The chain employs TRBV29-1 and TRBJ2-1; D is ambiguous. Trimming pared 3 bases from V and 7 bases from J, leaving 13 bases between. The CDR3 has 13 amino acids. The V gene's germline CDR1 is SQVTM and CDR2 ANQGSEA. CDR3 sequence: CSVDLQGWNEQFF. CDR3 coding DNA: TGCAGCGTTGACTTACAAGGCTGGAATGAGCAGTTCTTC.

The chain links TRBV6-6 to TRBJ2-5; possibly TRBD2 for D (6 bases). V was shortened by 2 bases and J by 4 bases, with 8 bases between the two germline ends. CDR3 size: 13 residues. Germline lookup yields CDR1 MNHNY and CDR2 SVGAGI (reference sequence). The CDR3 DNA sequence: TGTGCCAGCAGTTACGCGGGGTCAGAGACCCAGTACTTC. This encodes CASSYAGSETQYF.

The chain employs TRBV7-9 and TRBJ1-4; TRBD1 might be the D (5 bases). CDR1 and CDR2 from the germline V gene are SEHNR and FQNEAQ (reference sequence). V was cut by 8 bases and J by 5 bases, with 18 bases left in between. The CDR3 sequence is 15 residues long. CDR3 bases: TGTGCCAGCCGTCCCCCACCGGGGCTGAATGAAAAACTGTTTTTT. Protein product: CASRPPPGLNEKLFF. The full variable domain, in which reference TRBV7-9 and TRBJ1-4 provide the parts outside the CDR3, is DTGVSQNPRHKITKRGQNVTFRCDPISEHNRLYWYRQTLGQGPEFLTYFQNEAQLEKSRLLSDRFSAERPKGSFSTLEIQRTEQGDSAMYLCASRPPPGLNEKLFFGSGTQLSVL.

With respect to this clonotype: The junction and the germline gene differ at one end; a read error may be behind it. The chain carries TRBV2 and TRBJ1-4; 8 bases map to TRBD1. The CDR3 extends over 17 amino acids. Germline CDR1 and CDR2: SNHLY and FYNNEI. In DNA form, the CDR3 reads TGTGCCAGCAGTGAAAGGACAGGGATGACGACTAATGAAGAACTGTTTTTT. This sequence encodes CASSERTGMTTNEELFF.

A word on this clonotype: One base away lies a much larger clone, so this may be a sequencing read error. V gene TRBV28 combines with J gene TRBJ2-1, with D maybe TRBD2 (6 bases). CDR3 length: 14 residues. Germline V gene lookup returns CDR1 MDHEN and CDR2 SYDVKM. CDR3: CASRRRETYNEQVF. In nucleotides, the CDR3 is TGTGCCAGCAGAAGACGGGAGACCTACAATGAGCAGGTCTTC.

This clonotype turned up a few times. V is TRBV11-3 and J is TRBJ2-3; 11 nucleotides agree with TRBD2. The CDR3 is 18 residues long. V lost 1 base and J lost 0; bases outside the gene matches: 6. From germline, CDR1 is SGHNT and CDR2 YENEEA. CDR3 loop: CASSLGSASGRSTDTQYF. CDR3 coding DNA: TGTGCCAGCAGCTTAGGATCGGCTAGCGGGAGGAGCACAGATACGCAGTATTTT. Drawing the rest from reference TRBV11-3 and TRBJ2-3, the complete variable domain is EAGVVQSPRYKIIEKKQPVAFWCNPISGHNTLYWYLQNLGQGPELLIRYENEEAVDDSQLPKDRFSAERLKGVDSTLKIQPAELGDSAVYLCASSLGSASGRSTDTQYFGPGTRLTVL.

Concerning this clonotype itself: Possible read error: a much larger clone is one base away. The V and J genes are TRBV5-1 and TRBJ2-1, with D maybe TRBD1 (5 bases). This CDR3 comprises 15 residues. Germline assignment: CDR1 SGHRS and CDR2 YFSETQ. CDR3 DNA sequence: TGCGCCAGCAGCTTGACAGGCGGCCCATACAATGAGCAGCTCTTC. Its translation: CASSLTGGPYNEQLF.

This clonotype was seen more than once but under ten times. The rearrangement joins TRBV6-6 to TRBJ1-2; 10 bases match TRBD1. V dropped 2 bases and J dropped 7; count of bases not matched to a gene: 13. CDR3 length: 17 residues. Germline lookup yields CDR1 MNHNY and CDR2 SVGAGI (reference sequence). The CDR3: CASSYTDEPGQGFGYTF. Here the CDR3 DNA reads TGTGCCAGCAGTTACACGGATGAACCGGGACAGGGGTTTGGCTACACCTTC.

This clonotype appeared many times. The rearrangement joins TRBV13 to TRBJ2-2, with 9 bases aligning to TRBD1. Germline V gene sequence: CDR1 PRHDT, CDR2 FYEKMQ (reference sequence). J gave up 6 bases and V 7 bases, and 9 bases lay outside the gene matches. This CDR3 has 15 residues. Written as DNA, the CDR3 is TGTGCCAGCACCTCCGGGACAGGGCGAGCCGGGGAGCTGTTTTTT. Protein: CASTSGTGRAGELFF.

In the case of this clonotype: This may come from a read error, since a much larger clone is one base off. The chain has TRBV27 and TRBJ1-5; 9 bases are shared with TRBD1. The germline gives CDR1 MNHEY, CDR2 SMNVEV (reference sequence). V dropped 5 bases and J dropped 0; count of bases not matched to a gene: 8. CDR3 length: 17 amino acids. The CDR3 coding sequence is TGTGCCAGCAGTCCCCAGGGGACAGGGCATAGCAATCAGCCCCAGCATTTT. Protein: CASSPQGTGHSNQPQHF.

The chain is built from TRBV3-1 and TRBJ2-1, with TRBD2 identical over 8 bases. Trimming took 0 bases from V and 6 from J; bases not matched to a gene: 7. Germline values: CDR1 LGHDT, CDR2 YNNKEL (reference sequence). CDR3 length: 16 residues. For the CDR3, the DNA is TGTGCCAGCAGCCAAGAATGGGCTAGCGGGCGCAATGAGCAGTTCTTC. Translation: CASSQEWASGRNEQFF.

This clonotype was counted only a few times. This chain connects TRBV19 to TRBJ2-7; 7 nucleotides align to TRBD2. The CDR3 spans 12 residues. Germline V gives CDR1 LNHDA, CDR2 SQIVND (reference sequence). V shed 5 bases, J shed 4 bases, and the junction held 2 bases outside the gene matches. The CDR3 loop is CASSPGRYEQYF. The CDR3 DNA follows: TGTGCCAGTAGTCCCGGGAGGTACGAGCAGTACTTC.

On this clonotype: This CDR3 fails to terminate in the conserved phenylalanine or tryptophan, so it likely reflects a read error. The chain carries TRBV29-1 and TRBJ2-7, with D perhaps TRBD1 (6 bases). V was trimmed by 1 base and J by 3 bases, leaving 13 bases between them. The CDR3 loop spans 14 amino acids. Germline loops: CDR1 SQVTM, CDR2 ANQGSEA. The CDR3 reads CSVEGQDRNYEQYY. DNA for the CDR3: TGCAGCGTTGAAGGTCAGGACAGAAACTACGAGCAGTACTAC.

This clonotype was recorded at least ten times. This chain joins TRBV7-9 and TRBJ2-3, with 7 bases that match TRBD2. Germline V CDR1 and CDR2: SEHNR, FQNEAQ (reference sequence). This CDR3 contains 15 residues. The J segment lost 5 bases and the V segment lost 1 base, leaving 6 bases of the junction unmatched. CDR3 DNA sequence: TGTGCCAGCAGCTTAGGGACTAGAGATGGAGATACGCAGTATTTT. Translated, it gives CASSLGTRDGDTQYF.